These 27 T cell receptor beta chains share one sample of origin, sequenced in a study of blood T cell repertoires in COVID-19 (dated by TCRdb to the early 2020s). Library creation used the immunoSEQ multiplex PCR assay. TCRdb limited this immuneACCESS table to in-frame rearrangements with V and J called. A share of clones is missing; checked studies link under half to unresolved V genes, and the rest is unexplained. The sample table holds about 200,000 clones, of which 70% to 90% were seen once. Together, the top ten hold about 10% of the sample. The sample comprised peripheral blood. These TCRs come from a human donor with active or convalescent COVID-19. The donor label of this sample is uncertain.

This chain connects TRBV24-1 to TRBJ2-1, with D perhaps matching TRBD2 (6 bases). The CDR3 is 14 residues long. Looked up from germline, CDR1 is KGHDR and CDR2 is SFDVKD. V lost 5 bases and J 3 bases, leaving 10 bases between the germline ends. The CDR3: CATSGSGFYNEQFF. CDR3 DNA: TGTGCCACCAGTGGTAGCGGTTTCTACAATGAGCAGTTCTTC.

The gene calls are TRBV29-1 and TRBJ1-2, with a tentative D call TRBD1 (5 bases). In germline, CDR1 is SQVTM, CDR2 ANQGSEA. The CDR3 is 15 residues long. V was cut by 3 bases and J by 2 bases, with 16 bases left in between. CDR3 in DNA: TGCAGCGTTGATGGTCACGGCCGGGGGAACTATGGCTACACCTTC. This gives the protein CSVDGHGRGNYGYTF.

CDR3 nucleotide sequence: TGTGCCTGGATTAGCTCCATCTCCTACGAGCAGTACTTC. Translation gives CAWISSISYEQYF. The chain combines TRBV30 with TRBJ2-7; D gene unclear. Germline-derived CDR1 and CDR2 are GTSNPN and SVGIG (reference sequence). V was clipped by 4 bases and J by 0 bases, with 10 bases between them. This CDR3 has 13 amino acids.

Written as DNA, the CDR3 is TGTGCCTCCGGTCTAGCGGGGAAGGCGACTGAGCAGTTCTTC. Translation gives CASGLAGKATEQFF. The J gene is TRBJ2-1, the V gene TRBV30; 9 bases are a match to TRBD2. The CDR3 runs to 14 residues. Germline CDR1 GTSNPN, CDR2 SVGIG (reference sequence). J gave up 9 bases and V 7 bases, and 13 bases lay outside the gene matches.

This chain joins TRBV5-1 and TRBJ2-5; the match to TRBD2 covers 8 bases. This CDR3 region has 15 residues. Germline trimming cut 2 bases from V and 5 bases from J; bases unmatched to any gene: 8. The germline gives CDR1 SGHRS, CDR2 YFSETQ. Here the CDR3 reads CASSFPSGSGETQYF. For the CDR3, the DNA is TGCGCCAGCAGCTTCCCTAGCGGGTCCGGGGAGACCCAGTACTTC.

The chain couples TRBV6-5 to TRBJ1-2; 7 positions agree with TRBD1. V lost 4 bases and J lost 3; bases outside the gene matches: 11. In germline, CDR1 is MNHEY, CDR2 SVGAGI. The CDR3 spans 16 residues. The CDR3 region is CASSSTTGSGYYGYTF. DNA for the CDR3: TGTGCCAGCAGTTCCACGACAGGGTCTGGTTACTATGGCTACACCTTC.

This chain joins TRBV6-6 and TRBJ1-1; D ambiguous. The V end was cut by 8 bases, the J end by 6 bases, with 16 bases between. Per germline, CDR1 MNHNY and CDR2 SVGAGI (reference sequence). This CDR3 spans 13 amino acids. CDR3 sequence reads: CASRAGDPPEAFF. The CDR3 coding sequence is TGTGCCAGCCGGGCGGGAGACCCCCCTGAAGCTTTCTTT.

This clone was counted a single time. The rearrangement joins TRBV28 to TRBJ1-3; D unresolved. The V end was cut by 0 bases, the J end by 0 bases, with 6 bases between. The germline CDR1 and CDR2 sequences are MDHEN and SYDVKM. The CDR3 sequence is 15 residues long. DNA for the CDR3: TGTGCCAGCAGTTTATGGTTCAGCTCTGGAAACACCATATATTTT. It codes for CASSLWFSSGNTIYF.

The chain recombines TRBV6-5 with TRBJ1-2; D possibly corresponds to TRBD1 (6 bases). The CDR3 contains 14 residues. The germline V gene has CDR1 MNHEY and CDR2 SVGAGI. Trimming shortened V by 7 bases and J by 8 bases, and 20 bases separated the two germline ends. The CDR3 protein is CASITRGHLGGYTF. In DNA, the CDR3 is TGTGCCAGCATTACGAGGGGACACCTGGGGGGCTACACCTTC.

The genes are TRBV19 and TRBJ2-2; TRBD2 aligns across 11 bases. V lost 10 bases and J lost 7; bases outside the gene matches: 26. The CDR3 has 20 amino acids. Looked up from germline, CDR1 is LNHDA and CDR2 is SQIVND (reference sequence). The CDR3 here is CATSVARDSRTSGYDGELFF. In nucleotides, the CDR3 is TGTGCCACTTCGGTAGCTCGGGACAGCCGGACTAGCGGGTACGACGGGGAGCTGTTTTTT. Using reference TRBV19 and TRBJ2-2 for the parts outside the CDR3, the full variable domain is DGGITQSPKYLFRKEGQNVTLSCEQNLNHDAMYWYRQDPGQGLRLIYYSQIVNDFQKGDIAEGYSVSREKKESFPLTVTSAQKNPTAFYLCATSVARDSRTSGYDGELFFGEGSRLTVL.

This chain uses TRBV30 with TRBJ2-5, with TRBD1 matching over 7 bases. CDR3 length: 13 amino acids. With 4 bases clipped from V and 3 bases from J, the junction kept 5 bases outside the gene matches. The germline gives CDR1 GTSNPN, CDR2 SVGIG (reference sequence). CDR3 sequence reads: CAWTTGLEETQYF. CDR3 sequence (DNA): TGTGCCTGGACGACAGGGCTGGAAGAGACCCAGTACTTC.

The V gene is TRBV7-9, the J gene TRBJ2-2; maybe TRBD2 (5 bases). The CDR3 extends over 15 amino acids. Trimming took off 5 bases at V and 6 bases at J, with 16 bases between the two ends. Germline loops: CDR1 SEHNR, CDR2 FQNEAQ (reference sequence). The CDR3, as DNA: TGTGCCAGCAGCCACCGGTTGGGAGTCGCCGGGGAGCTGTTTTTT. Its translation is CASSHRLGVAGELFF.

The rearrangement uses TRBV15 and TRBJ2-5; TRBD2 might be the D (6 bases). Germline CDR1 and CDR2: LNHNV and YYDKDF (reference sequence). This CDR3 has 16 residues. Trimming removed 0 bases at V and 4 bases at J, with 15 bases between. CDR3 sequence (DNA): TGTGCCACCAGCAGAGATTCGGGGGAAGGAGGAGAGACCCAGTACTTC. Translated: CATSRDSGEGGETQYF.

The chain employs TRBV7-2 and TRBJ2-5; 13 positions match TRBD2. The V and J ends lost 5 bases and 5 bases, in that order; junction bases with no gene match: 5. Germline V gene data show CDR1 as SGHTA and CDR2 as FQGNSA. The CDR3 covers 15 residues. The CDR3 region is CASSQGLAGSETQYF. In nucleotides, the CDR3 is TGTGCCAGCAGCCAGGGACTAGCGGGGAGCGAGACCCAGTACTTC.

This chain joins TRBV5-4 and TRBJ2-1; D unclear. This CDR3 spans 15 amino acids. V lost 4 bases, J lost 1 base, and 12 bases lay in between. Germline V gene sequence: CDR1 SGHNT, CDR2 YYREEE (reference sequence). CDR3 sequence reads: CASSPLSWSYNEQFF. CDR3 DNA: TGTGCCAGCAGCCCTCTGAGCTGGTCCTACAATGAGCAGTTCTTC.

A single count supports this clone. CDR3 nucleotides: TGTGCCAGCAGCCCCTGGACAGACTCCTACGAGCAGTACTTC. Protein product: CASSPWTDSYEQYF. V usage is TRBV7-9 and J usage is TRBJ2-7, with a possible D match to TRBD1 (6 bases). The CDR3 is 14 amino acids. Trimming pared 5 bases from V and 0 bases from J, leaving 11 bases between. Germline CDR1 is SEHNR and CDR2 is FQNEAQ (reference sequence).

The chain has TRBV5-1 and TRBJ2-5; no firm D call. V lost 0 bases and J lost 5, with 11 bases in between. The CDR3 runs 14 residues. Germline values: CDR1 SGHRS, CDR2 YFSETQ. This CDR3 reads CASSLGSVRETQYF. The CDR3 coding sequence is TGCGCCAGCAGCTTGGGTTCGGTCCGGGAGACCCAGTACTTC.

The chain is built from TRBV4-2 and TRBJ1-2, with D maybe TRBD1 (6 bases). CDR1 and CDR2 from the germline V gene are LGHNA and YNFKEQ. With 3 bases removed from V and 0 bases from J, the gap between germline ends came to 20 bases. The CDR3 totals 18 residues. CDR3 amino acids: CASSHPIGGGRSNYGYTF. The CDR3 DNA reads as TGTGCCAGCAGCCACCCTATAGGGGGTGGCAGATCTAACTATGGCTACACCTTC.

This clone was found a few times. V usage is TRBV5-1 and J usage is TRBJ2-2, with 10 bases that match TRBD2. Per the germline V gene, CDR1 is SGHRS and CDR2 is YFSETQ. The J segment lost 5 bases and the V segment lost 0 bases, leaving 4 bases of the junction unmatched. This CDR3 spans 16 amino acids. CDR3 DNA: TGCGCCAGCAGCTTGGGAGGGACTAGCGCTACCGGGGAGCTGTTTTTT. Translating gives CASSLGGTSATGELFF. The full variable domain, rest sourced from reference TRBV5-1 and TRBJ2-2, is KAGVTQTPRYLIKTRGQQVTLSCSPISGHRSVSWYQQTPGQGLQFLFEYFSETQRNKGNFPGRFSGRQFSNSRSEMNVSTLELGDSALYLCASSLGGTSATGELFFGEGSRLTVL.

The V gene is TRBV10-2, the J gene TRBJ1-2, with D uncertain. This CDR3 spans 13 amino acids. V lost 3 bases and J 6 bases, leaving 11 bases between the germline ends. CDR1 WSHSY and CDR2 SAAADI come from the germline V gene. Here the CDR3 DNA reads TGCGCCAGCAGTGACCCCCCGCAGAATGGCTACACCTTC. This encodes CASSDPPQNGYTF.

V is TRBV24-1 and J is TRBJ2-1; TRBD1 matches at 7 bases. The CDR3 loop spans 14 amino acids. CDR1 and CDR2 from the germline V gene are KGHDR and SFDVKD. The V and J ends lost 1 base and 5 bases, in that order; junction bases with no gene match: 1. This CDR3 is CATSDLGQDNEQFF. CDR3 in DNA: TGTGCCACCAGTGATTTAGGACAGGACAATGAGCAGTTCTTC.

The V and J genes are TRBV4-2 and TRBJ2-1; D is undetermined. Germline V gives CDR1 LGHNA, CDR2 YNFKEQ. CDR3 length equals 12 residues. V was cut by 0 bases and J by 10 bases, with 7 bases left in between. CDR3 loop: CASSQDQREQFF. For the CDR3, the DNA is TGTGCCAGCAGCCAAGATCAGCGAGAGCAGTTCTTC.

The chain links TRBV27 to TRBJ1-2; TRBD1 might be the D (5 bases). Trimming removed 2 bases at V and 2 bases at J, with 6 bases between. CDR3 length: 13 residues. Germline V gene data show CDR1 as MNHEY and CDR2 as SMNVEV (reference sequence). CDR3 nucleotides: TGTGCCAGCAGTTTAAGACAGAACTATGGCTACACCTTC. It encodes CASSLRQNYGYTF.

The V call is TRBV2, the J call TRBJ2-7, with D possibly being TRBD1 (5 bases). V lost 3 bases to trimming and J lost 3 bases, with 12 bases between them. This CDR3 has 14 amino acids. CDR1 is SNHLY and CDR2 is FYNNEI in the germline V gene. The CDR3 protein is CASSDRGLSYEQYF. The CDR3 nucleotides read TGTGCCAGCAGTGATAGGGGTTTAAGCTACGAGCAGTACTTC.

The chain carries TRBV6-6 and TRBJ2-3; D ambiguous. Per the germline V gene, CDR1 is MNHNY and CDR2 is SVGAGI (reference sequence). V was pared by 8 bases and J by 3 bases, with 15 bases between. CDR3 length: 14 residues. CDR3 sequence reads: CASSARSGTDTQYF. The CDR3, as DNA: TGTGCCAGCTCGGCGAGATCGGGTACAGATACGCAGTATTTT.

This clone was detected ten times or more. The J gene is TRBJ1-3, the V gene TRBV6-5; 8 bases agree with TRBD1. CDR1 is MNHEY and CDR2 is SVGAGI in the germline V gene. V gave up 6 bases and J gave up 5 bases; unmatched junction bases: 9. The CDR3 contains 15 residues. The chain's CDR3 is CASRLTGTGRNTIYF. The CDR3 nucleotides are TGTGCCAGCAGACTTACAGGGACAGGTAGAAACACCATATATTTT.

This rearrangement joins TRBV24-1 to TRBJ1-2; D gene uncertain. The CDR3 covers 12 residues. In germline, CDR1 is KGHDR, CDR2 SFDVKD. The ends were cut back, 8 bases at V and 2 bases at J, with 8 bases in the middle. CDR3 in amino acids: CATITVNYGYTF. In nucleotides, the CDR3 is TGTGCCACCATTACAGTAAACTATGGCTACACCTTC.